These T cell receptor beta chains were read from a single sample in a study of T cell responses to AZD1222 COVID-19 vaccine. The protocol was immunoSEQ multiplex PCR, while the TCRdb copy is restricted to in-frame clones and leaves out a portion. The sample contains 94,000 or so clones, about 90% of which appear only once. The sequenced sample was peripheral blood, obtained on day 0 of AZD1222 vaccination. These receptors originate from an adult in good health. Each CDR3 is given with its conserved first and last residue.

J | V | CDR3
TRBJ2-5 | TRBV12-5 | CASGPVEDPPYF
TRBJ1-5 | TRBV28 | CASRRSGNQPQHF
TRBJ2-7 | TRBV5-1 | CASSFGVSYEQYF
TRBJ1-2 | TRBV5-1 | CASSLKGSNYGYTF
TRBJ1-2 | TRBV18 | CASSPGRGDGYTF
TRBJ2-2 | TRBV9 | CASSVEYTGELFF
TRBJ2-4 | TRBV18 | CASSPPLGTAKNIQYF
TRBJ2-2 | TRBV6-5 | CASRETNTGELFF
TRBJ1-6 | TRBV4-2 | CASSQDQGLYNSPLHF
TRBJ2-1 | TRBV3-1/TRBV3-2 | CASSPTTRGGPRISYNEQFF
TRBJ2-5 | TRBV14 | CASSQSGSTGETQYF
TRBJ1-4 | TRBV5-4 | CASSLDRGTNEKLFF
TRBJ2-7 | TRBV29-1 | CSVGQGAYEQYF
TRBJ2-3 | TRBV24-1 | CATSDAMRAGDTQYF
TRBJ2-7 | TRBV5-6 | CAIPGELGYEQYF
TRBJ2-3 | TRBV20-1 | CSARVSDTQYF
TRBJ2-1 | TRBV28 | CASRTSGANNEQFF
TRBJ2-7 | TRBV18 | CASSPPSQSEQYF
TRBJ1-2 | TRBV10-3 | CAISLEGRGDGYTF
TRBJ2-7 | TRBV3-1/TRBV3-2 | CASSALAGGGEQYF
TRBJ1-1 | TRBV10-3 | CAIRPEGNTEAFF
TRBJ2-7 | TRBV7-3 | CASSRTSGSLAEQYF
TRBJ2-1 | TRBV1 | CTSILAGGFCNEQFF
TRBJ2-7 | TRBV5-1 | CASSFPGTGNEQYF
TRBJ1-6 | TRBV4-3 | CASRLRGRDSPLHF
TRBJ2-1 | TRBV7-3 | CASSPTGLDEQFF
TRBJ2-2 | TRBV6-5 | CASSSPSTNTGELFF
TRBJ2-1 | TRBV6-2/TRBV6-3 | CASSYRPVVLAVTGNEQFF
TRBJ2-3 | TRBV9 | CASSASGEGGLATDTQYF
TRBJ1-1 | TRBV10-3 | CASRTEWNTEAFF
TRBJ2-5 | TRBV3-1/TRBV3-2 | CASSRVEETQYF
TRBJ2-4 | TRBV4-3 | CASSQDRGQGTYIQYF
TRBJ1-5 | TRBV7-9 | CASSLGPELNQPQHF
TRBJ1-6 | TRBV18 | CASGDQGAANSPLHF
TRBJ2-7 | TRBV15 | CATSREQSSYEQYF
TRBJ1-6 | TRBV9 | CASSPTVSNSPLHF
TRBJ2-7 | TRBV10-3 | CATAGQGYEQYF
TRBJ2-1 | TRBV19 | CASSHPGGDEQFF
TRBJ2-7 | TRBV5-1 | CASGDRISYEQYF
TRBJ1-1 | TRBV2 | CASRDTLNTEAFF
TRBJ1-1 | TRBV11-3 | CASSISTGETFF
TRBJ1-3 | TRBV28 | CASSSKHRVGNTIYF
TRBJ2-1 | TRBV5-1 | CASSGGGPSGNEQFF
TRBJ1-1 | TRBV7-9 | CASSSQGIRDTEAFF
TRBJ2-7 | TRBV29-1 | CSVDKTAGQQYF
TRBJ1-5 | TRBV7-3 | CASSRPGPRIIQPQHF
TRBJ1-5 | TRBV6-6 | CASSLTGFQPQHF
TRBJ2-1 | TRBV4-3 | CASSSRTSGNNEQFF
TRBJ1-2 | TRBV6-1 | CASSEARGQGASYGYTF
TRBJ2-3 | TRBV7-3 | CASSLHTTDTQYF
TRBJ1-3 | TRBV6-5 | CASRSDGNTIYF
TRBJ2-2 | TRBV11-3 | CASSPWTGNTGELFF
TRBJ2-7 | TRBV24-1 | CATSPRGSCSYEQYF
TRBJ1-1 | TRBV30 | CAWSVRGGKVAEAFF